The 9 T cell receptor beta chains given below trace back to one sample, sequenced in a study of vaccination and CD4 T cells after COVID-19. These TCRs' antigens remain unknown. The Oncomine TCR Beta short-read assay was what sequenced the DNA obtained from cultured CD4+ T cells. Each CDR3 protein is one row after TCRdb ran MiXCR on the PCR reads. The profile shows 8,500 to 13,000 distinct CDR3 sequences, 43% of them singletons. Treatment in this sample: roughly 11-day PBMC culture with coronavirus spike peptide pools or control peptides (ViraFEST assay). Sequences were obtained from CD4+ T cells from blood, cultured in vitro. Every receptor here comes from a human donor who had recovered from COVID-19.

By sample share, this clonotype is medium-sized. The chain links TRBV6-2 or TRBV6-3 to TRBJ1-3, with D hard to call. The V gene's germline CDR1 is MNHEY and CDR2 SVGEGT. CDR3 length: 16 amino acids. Trimming pared 5 bases from V and 4 bases from J, leaving 18 bases between. The CDR3, as DNA: TGTGCCAGCAGTCCTCTAGGGCCGCAGACCGGAAACACCATATATTTT. This codes for CASSPLGPQTGNTIYF.

The chain is built from TRBV7-2 and TRBJ2-7; maybe TRBD2 (5 bases). This CDR3 comprises 14 residues. Per the germline V gene, CDR1 is SGHTA and CDR2 is FQGNSA. V was trimmed by 0 bases and J by 5 bases, leaving 11 bases between them. CDR3 in amino acids: CASSLADWTHEQYF. Here the CDR3 DNA reads TGTGCCAGCAGCTTAGCGGACTGGACGCACGAGCAGTACTTC.

The chain links TRBV11-3 to TRBJ2-7; D perhaps matches TRBD1 (6 bases). Trimming left V 3 bases short and J 2 bases short, with 14 bases between. The CDR3 is 15 amino acids. The germline gives CDR1 SGHNT, CDR2 YENEEA. The chain's CDR3 is CASSFATGDPYEQYF. CDR3 coding DNA: TGTGCCAGCAGCTTCGCGACAGGCGATCCCTACGAGCAGTACTTC. Using reference TRBV11-3 and TRBJ2-7 for the parts outside the CDR3, the full variable domain is EAGVVQSPRYKIIEKKQPVAFWCNPISGHNTLYWYLQNLGQGPELLIRYENEEAVDDSQLPKDRFSAERLKGVDSTLKIQPAELGDSAVYLCASSFATGDPYEQYFGPGTRLTVT.

The rearrangement links TRBV20-1 to TRBJ2-7; possible D gene TRBD1, 6 bases. Germline-derived CDR1 and CDR2 are DFQATT and SNEGSKA (reference sequence). V dropped 0 bases and J dropped 3 bases, with 9 bases sitting between them. The CDR3 extends over 13 amino acids. Here the CDR3 DNA reads TGCAGTGCTAGAGATCGGACAGTCTACGAGCAGTACTTC. Amino acids: CSARDRTVYEQYF.

This clonotype has more than one count but fewer than ten. This chain joins TRBV5-6 and TRBJ1-6, with D possibly matching TRBD1 (6 bases). Germline lookup yields CDR1 SGHDT and CDR2 YYEEEE. The germline V and J ends were trimmed by 4 bases and 4 bases, with 12 bases remaining between them. The CDR3 totals 15 residues. The DNA for the CDR3 is TGTGCCAGCAGCCGGGGGCGTCGATATAATTCACCCCTCCACTTT. It yields the protein CASSRGRRYNSPLHF.

This clonotype was picked up a small number of times. The V and J genes are TRBV19 and TRBJ1-2, with D possibly TRBD1 on 6 matching bases. The germline V and J ends were trimmed by 6 bases and 8 bases, with 16 bases remaining between them. The CDR3 covers 13 residues. Per the germline V gene, CDR1 is LNHDA and CDR2 is SQIVND (reference sequence). The CDR3 DNA reads TGTGCCAGTAGAAAAACAGGGCTGGAGGGCTACACCTTC. It specifies CASRKTGLEGYTF.

V gene TRBV9 combines with J gene TRBJ1-1, with D unresolved. V was trimmed by 0 bases and J by 6 bases, leaving 18 bases between them. Germline lookup yields CDR1 SGDLS and CDR2 YYNGEE. The length of the CDR3 is 16 residues. The DNA for the CDR3 is TGTGCCAGCAGCGTAGTCCCCGCTGGGGTTAAAGCTGAAGCTTTCTTT. Protein: CASSVVPAGVKAEAFF.

The genes are TRBV6-1 and TRBJ2-7, with TRBD1 matching 7 bases. Germline V gives CDR1 MNHNS, CDR2 SASEGT. The ends lost 6 bases at V and 0 bases at J; junction bases unmatched: 8. This CDR3 has 15 residues. CDR3 region: CASRGGQRSSYEQYF. The DNA for the CDR3 is TGTGCCAGCAGAGGGGGACAGAGGAGCTCCTACGAGCAGTACTTC.

The V call is TRBV20-1, the J call TRBJ1-3, with D uncertain. Trimming removed 0 bases at V and 4 bases at J, with 1 base between. Germline assignment: CDR1 DFQATT and CDR2 SNEGSKA (reference sequence). This CDR3 is built from 11 residues. In nucleotides, the CDR3 is TGCAGTGCTAGAGAGGGAAACACCATATATTTT. It yields the protein CSAREGNTIYF.